The sequence of this T cell receptor beta chain was determined in a study of blood T cell repertoires in COVID-19. Background on the study: Spain, Italy and the United States supplied samples that represented acute and convalescent COVID-19. T cells, B-cell-depleted T cells, or PBMCs provided the cDNA or gDNA that served as material.

Germline CDR1 LNHNV, CDR2 YYDKDF (reference sequence). The CDR3 spans 16 residues. V gave up 8 bases and J gave up 0 bases, with 16 bases separating them. Authors' data handling: Reference gene primer amplification in the assay estimated nucleated cell counts. The assay was immunoSEQ multiplex PCR, and TCRdb's table has in-frame clones only and misses some. V, J and clone size were drawn from that table, and D and trimming were deduced from the DNA. This table has some 80,000 clones, roughly 82% appearing once. The material sequenced was peripheral blood. The receptor was derived from a human donor in a cohort sampled during active COVID-19. V gene TRBV15 combines with J gene TRBJ2-2; the D is unclear. The DNA of the CDR3 is TGTGCCACCTCCCCAATCAGGCATTCGAACACCGGGGAGCTGTTTTTT. This gives the protein CATSPIRHSNTGELFF.